This TCR beta chain was profiled in a study of T cells in Graves' hyperthyroidism and ophthalmopathy. Hyperthyroidism in the patients, aged 18 to 65, was newly diagnosed and under 2 months in duration. There are 14 residues in the CDR3. V lost 5 bases to trimming and J lost 1 base, with 14 bases between them. Per germline, CDR1 DFQATT and CDR2 SNEGSKA (reference sequence). Template material for amplifying TCR beta CDR3 regions consisted of RNA transcripts. Carried out on the TCR CDR3, a first-round RT-PCR used the HTBI primer set. Via MiXCR, TCRdb re-called the multiplex PCR reads, giving one row per CDR3 protein. The sample records some 600,000 distinct CDR3 sequences, about 14% being singletons.

This TCR was sampled from a woman aged 25 to 39 with Graves' hyperthyroidism that later progressed to Graves' ophthalmopathy. V usage is TRBV20-1 and J usage is TRBJ1-1, with D unclear. Sequencing used blood. CDR3 residues: CSAPETTQNTEAFF. In nucleotides, the CDR3 is TGCAGTGCTCCCGAGACCACCCAGAACACTGAAGCTTTCTTT.